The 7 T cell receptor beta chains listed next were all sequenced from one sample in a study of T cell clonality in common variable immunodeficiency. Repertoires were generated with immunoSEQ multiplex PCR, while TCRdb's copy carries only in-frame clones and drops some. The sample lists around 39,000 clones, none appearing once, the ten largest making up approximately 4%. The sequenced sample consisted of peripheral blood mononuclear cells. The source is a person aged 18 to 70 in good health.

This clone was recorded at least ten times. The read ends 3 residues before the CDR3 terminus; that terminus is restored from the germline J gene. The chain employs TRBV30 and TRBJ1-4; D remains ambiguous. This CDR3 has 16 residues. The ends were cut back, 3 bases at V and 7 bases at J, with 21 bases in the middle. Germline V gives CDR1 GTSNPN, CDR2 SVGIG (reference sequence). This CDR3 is CAWSPPASIRSEKLFF. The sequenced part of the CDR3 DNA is TGTGCCTGGAGCCCCCCCGCCTCGATTAGAAGTGAAAAA. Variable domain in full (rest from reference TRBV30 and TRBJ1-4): SQTIHQWPATLVQPVGSPLSLECTVEGTSNPNLYWYRQAAGRGLQLLFYSVGIGQISSEVPQNLSASRPQDRQFILSSKKLLLSDSGFYLCAWSPPASIRSEKLFFGSGTQLSVL.

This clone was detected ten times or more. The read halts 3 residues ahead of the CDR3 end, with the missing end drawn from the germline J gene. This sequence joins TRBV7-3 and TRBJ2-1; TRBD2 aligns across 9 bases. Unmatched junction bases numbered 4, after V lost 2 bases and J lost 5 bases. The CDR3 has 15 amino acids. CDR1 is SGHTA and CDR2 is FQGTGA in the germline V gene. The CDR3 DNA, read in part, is TGTGCCAGCAGCTTATTAGCGGGAGACCACAATGAG. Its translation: CASSLLAGDHNE. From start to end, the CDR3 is CASSLLAGDHNEQFF.

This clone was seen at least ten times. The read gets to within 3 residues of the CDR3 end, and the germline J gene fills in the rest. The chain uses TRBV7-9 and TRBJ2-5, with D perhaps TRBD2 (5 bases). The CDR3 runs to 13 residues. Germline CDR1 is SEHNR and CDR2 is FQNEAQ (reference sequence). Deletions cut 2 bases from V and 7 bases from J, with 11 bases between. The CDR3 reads CASSLSLEGTQYF. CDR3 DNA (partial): TGTGCCAGCAGCTTATCCCTCGAGGGGACC.

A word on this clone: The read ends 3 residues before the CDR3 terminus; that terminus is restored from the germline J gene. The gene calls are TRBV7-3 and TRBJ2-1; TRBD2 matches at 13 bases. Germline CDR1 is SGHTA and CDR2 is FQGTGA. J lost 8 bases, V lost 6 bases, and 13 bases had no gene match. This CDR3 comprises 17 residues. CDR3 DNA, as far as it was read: TGTGCCAGCAGTTCTGGACTAGCGGGAGCATCCGACCATGAG. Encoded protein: CASSSGLAGASDHE. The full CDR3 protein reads CASSSGLAGASDHEQFF. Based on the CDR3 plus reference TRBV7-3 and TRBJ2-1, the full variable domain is GAGVSQTPSNKVTEKGKYVELRCDPISGHTALYWYRQSLGQGPEFLIYFQGTGAADDSGLPNDRFFAVRPEGSVSTLKIQRTERGDSAVYLCASSSGLAGASDHEQFFGPGTRLTVL.

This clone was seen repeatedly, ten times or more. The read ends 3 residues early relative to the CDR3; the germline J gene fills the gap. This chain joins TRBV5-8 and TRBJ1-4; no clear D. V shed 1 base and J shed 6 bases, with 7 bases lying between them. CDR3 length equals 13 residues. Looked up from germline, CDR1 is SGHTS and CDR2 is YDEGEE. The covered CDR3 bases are TGTGCCAGCAGCTTGCGCGGCTATGAAAAA. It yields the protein CASSLRGYEK. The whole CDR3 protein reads CASSLRGYEKLFF.

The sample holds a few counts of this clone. The CDR3 here is CASSLDQGGNSPLHF. CDR3 DNA (partial): TGCGCCAGCAGCTTGGATCAGGGTGGGAATTCACCC. The chain has TRBV5-1 and TRBJ1-6, with a weak D call TRBD1 (5 bases). From the germline J gene comes the end of the CDR3, since the read stops 3 residues before it. The CDR3 runs to 15 residues. The V gene's germline CDR1 is SGHRS and CDR2 YFSETQ. Trimming pared 0 bases from V and 7 bases from J, leaving 11 bases between.

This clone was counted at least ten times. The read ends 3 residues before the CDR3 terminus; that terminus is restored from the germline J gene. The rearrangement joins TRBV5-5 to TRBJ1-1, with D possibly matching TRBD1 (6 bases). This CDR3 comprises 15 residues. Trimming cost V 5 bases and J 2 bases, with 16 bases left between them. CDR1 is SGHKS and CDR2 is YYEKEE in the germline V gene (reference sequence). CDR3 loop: CASSRDRTYNTEAFF. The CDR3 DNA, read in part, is TGTGCCAGCAGTCGCGACAGGACCTATAACACTGAA.